This T cell receptor (beta chain) was identified during a study of cytomegalovirus exposure and HLA in healthy donors. CDR1 is LNHNV and CDR2 is YYDKDF in the germline V gene (reference sequence). The CDR3 covers 16 residues. V was shortened by 1 base and J by 0 bases, with 12 bases between the two germline ends. In this sample, this clone turned up once. The PCR made use of 60 Vbeta and 13 Jbeta primers. Produced via immunoSEQ multiplex PCR; TCRdb's table is partial and in-frame only. The table has some 120,000 clones, around 75% seen once; the top ten hold 1.6%. The chain couples TRBV15 to TRBJ2-5, with D possibly matching TRBD1 (6 bases). This clonotype was obtained from a woman aged 18-29 years in good health and CMV-seronegative. The sequenced material came from PBMCs. The CDR3 nucleotides are TGTGCCACCAGCAGAGCCAGGACAGTGTACCAAGAGACCCAGTACTTC. This sequence encodes CATSRARTVYQETQYF.